Below are 29 T cell receptor beta chains sequenced from a single sample in a study of blood T cells in healthy people across ages. Then a second PCR, running about 6 to 11 cycles, was carried out with a sample-barcoded 5' primer and a J-beta primer mix. TCRdb analysed the 5' RACE reads with MiXCR anew, one entry per CDR3 protein. The profile covers approximately 880,000 distinct CDR3 sequences, with roughly 50% appearing a single time and around an eighth taken by the ten largest. Sequenced sample: blood. These receptors were obtained from a man aged 30-40 years in good health.

The J gene is TRBJ1-5, the V gene TRBV3-1; weak D call: TRBD1 (5 bases). Per the germline V gene, CDR1 is LGHDT and CDR2 is YNNKEL (reference sequence). V dropped 0 bases and J dropped 2 bases, with 8 bases sitting between them. CDR3 length: 15 residues. CDR3 coding DNA: TGTGCCAGCAGCCAAGAAGGGGACGGCAATCAGCCCCAGCATTTT. It yields the protein CASSQEGDGNQPQHF.

The chain is built from TRBV6-6 and TRBJ2-1, with 8 bases that match TRBD2. The length of the CDR3 is 16 residues. V dropped 6 bases and J dropped 4; count of bases not matched to a gene: 11. Germline V gene sequence: CDR1 MNHNY, CDR2 SVGAGI (reference sequence). The CDR3 spells CASRPPGGAGYNEQFF. In DNA form, the CDR3 reads TGTGCCAGCAGACCTCCGGGGGGGGCAGGTTACAATGAGCAGTTCTTC.

The chain links TRBV9 to TRBJ2-7, with 8 bases fitting TRBD1. The germline gives CDR1 SGDLS, CDR2 YYNGEE. The CDR3 runs to 14 residues. V shed 0 bases and J 5 bases; nucleotides not matched to a gene: 4. CDR3 in DNA: TGTGCCAGCAGCGTAGGAGGGACAGGCGACGAGCAGTACTTC. Its translation is CASSVGGTGDEQYF.

The chain uses TRBV11-2 and TRBJ2-1; 9 positions match TRBD2. The assigned J gene may be wrong: the sequence end matches TRBJ2-7 better. The CDR3 extends over 20 amino acids. CDR1 is SGHAT, CDR2 FQNNGV, per germline. The CDR3 loop is CASSALRGAGGESSYNEQYF. The CDR3 nucleotides are TGTGCCAGCAGCGCACTCCGGGGAGCGGGGGGCGAAAGCTCCTACAATGAGCAGTACTTC.

The chain employs TRBV20-1 and TRBJ1-5; tentative D call: TRBD1 (5 bases). The germline CDR1 and CDR2 sequences are DFQATT and SNEGSKA (reference sequence). With 0 bases removed from V and 0 bases from J, the gap between germline ends came to 12 bases. This CDR3 contains 16 residues. The CDR3 nucleotides read TGCAGTGCTAGAGATCGGGGGGGGGTTAGCAATCAGCCCCAGCATTTT. Its translation is CSARDRGGVSNQPQHF.

The rearrangement links TRBV5-1 to TRBJ2-1; TRBD2 aligns across 13 bases. The DNA end is more similar to TRBJ2-7, so the J call may be wrong. Looked up from germline, CDR1 is SGHRS and CDR2 is YFSETQ. The CDR3 loop spans 18 amino acids. The CDR3 coding sequence is TGCGCCAGCGTGACGGGGACTAGCGGGGTGAGCTCCTACAATGAGCAGTACTTC. Translation gives CASVTGTSGVSSYNEQYF.

This clonotype was seen only a few times. This chain links TRBV7-3 with TRBJ2-5; TRBD1 aligns across 7 bases. The better agreement between TRBJ2-7 and the DNA end casts doubt on the J call. The CDR3 is 15 residues long. The germline CDR1 and CDR2 sequences are SGHTA and FQGTGA. This CDR3 is CASSLTPSGGYEQYF. CDR3 nucleotide sequence: TGTGCCAGCAGCTTAACCCCCTCAGGGGGCTACGAGCAGTACTTC.

The V and J genes are TRBV15 and TRBJ1-1, with D hard to call. Trimming removed 0 bases from V and 4 bases from J, with 9 bases in between. The CDR3 covers 14 residues. The V gene's germline CDR1 is LNHNV and CDR2 YYDKDF (reference sequence). The CDR3 here is CATSRDLTSTEAFF. In DNA form, the CDR3 reads TGTGCCACCAGCAGAGATCTCACAAGCACTGAAGCTTTCTTT. The whole variable domain, remainder taken from reference TRBV15 and TRBJ1-1, is DAMVIQNPRYQVTQFGKPVTLSCSQTLNHNVMYWYQQKSSQAPKLLFHYYDKDFNNEADTPDNFQSRRPNTSFCFLDIRSPGLGDTAMYLCATSRDLTSTEAFFGQGTRLTVV.

As concerns this clonotype: This may be a read error, as it is one base from a much larger clone. V and J are TRBV7-2 and TRBJ1-2, with 8 bases that match TRBD1. V dropped 1 base and J dropped 3; count of bases not matched to a gene: 4. The CDR3 extends over 15 amino acids. Germline CDR1 and CDR2: SGHTA and FQGNSA. The CDR3: CASSLGPGGDYGYTF. The DNA of the CDR3 is TGTGCCAGCAGCTTAGGGCCAGGGGGCGACTATGGCTACACCTTC.

This clonotype was recorded a few times. The rearrangement links TRBV6-1 to TRBJ1-1; D gene unclear. Germline loops: CDR1 MNHNS, CDR2 SASEGT. This CDR3 is 13 amino acids long. V lost 6 bases, J lost 2 bases, and 10 bases lay in between. The CDR3 DNA reads TGTGCCAGCAGAGGACGTCCAAACACTGAAGCTTTCTTT. Translated: CASRGRPNTEAFF.

This clonotype was counted a few times. The chain is built from TRBV6-1 and TRBJ1-6, with a possible D match to TRBD1 (6 bases). Trimming took off 8 bases at V and 7 bases at J, with 18 bases between the two ends. CDR1 and CDR2 (germline): MNHNS, SASEGT. The CDR3 has 15 residues. The CDR3 DNA reads as TGTGCCAGCGAAACCTGGGGGGCCGTAAATTCACCCCTCCACTTT. As protein: CASETWGAVNSPLHF.

This clonotype was picked up one time. The J gene is TRBJ2-7, the V gene TRBV6-5; a weak D match, TRBD2 (7 bases). V was trimmed by 4 bases and J by 1 base, leaving 17 bases between them. The germline CDR1 and CDR2 sequences are MNHEY and SVGAGI. The CDR3 covers 16 residues. The CDR3 reads CASSWGGASESYEQYF. The CDR3 region has the DNA TGTGCCAGCAGTTGGGGGGGGGCCAGCGAATCCTACGAGCAGTACTTC.

This clonotype was counted a single time. The CDR3 DNA reads TGTGCCAGCAGCCAAGAGTCCGTAACGCTAGGTTCTGGCTACACCTTC. Its translation is CASSQESVTLGSGYTF. The rearrangement joins TRBV4-2 to TRBJ1-2; D ambiguous. Germline CDR1 reads LGHNA; CDR2 reads YNFKEQ. Trimming stripped 0 bases from V and 7 bases from J, with 18 bases between. The CDR3 has 16 residues.

The V gene is TRBV20-1, the J gene TRBJ1-2, with D possibly being TRBD1 (6 bases). Germline V gene lookup returns CDR1 DFQATT and CDR2 SNEGSKA (reference sequence). The germline V and J ends were trimmed by 5 bases and 1 base, with 14 bases remaining between them. This CDR3 spans 14 amino acids. The CDR3: CSAARDTFNYGYTF. CDR3 sequence (DNA): TGCAGTGCTGCCCGGGACACATTTAACTATGGCTACACCTTC.

The gene calls are TRBV7-3 and TRBJ2-1; 7 bases map to TRBD1. The CDR3 consists of 13 residues. V lost 5 bases to trimming and J lost 8 bases; unmatched junction nucleotides: 6. The germline V gene has CDR1 SGHTA and CDR2 FQGTGA. The CDR3 DNA follows: TGTGCCAGCAGCGCAGGACAGGACCATGAGCAGTTCTTC. Residues: CASSAGQDHEQFF.

Of note for this clonotype: The junction and the germline gene differ at one end; a read error may be behind it. This rearrangement joins TRBV10-3 to TRBJ1-1; D uncertain. CDR1 ENHRY and CDR2 SYGVKD come from the germline V gene. The CDR3 contains 16 residues. DNA for the CDR3: TGTGCCATCAGTGAGTCGCCAGTCGGGGAGAACGCTGAAGCTTTCTTT. Translation gives CAISESPVGENAEAFF.

J is TRBJ2-7 and V is TRBV11-2, with a tentative D call TRBD2 (6 bases). This CDR3 has 16 amino acids. With 0 bases removed from V and 2 bases from J, the gap between germline ends came to 14 bases. Germline CDR1 is SGHAT and CDR2 is FQNNGV. This chain's CDR3 is CASSLDRGSPPYEQYF. CDR3 DNA sequence: TGTGCCAGCAGCTTAGATCGGGGGTCTCCCCCCTACGAGCAGTACTTC.

J is TRBJ2-7 and V is TRBV6-5; TRBD2 might be the D (5 bases). The CDR3 covers 15 residues. Trimming shortened V by 5 bases and J by 1 base, and 15 bases separated the two germline ends. CDR1 and CDR2 (germline): MNHEY, SVGAGI. This chain's CDR3 is CASSAPGSNSYEQYF. DNA of the CDR3: TGTGCCAGCAGTGCGCCGGGATCGAATTCCTACGAGCAGTACTTC.

This chain connects TRBV6-2 or TRBV6-3 to TRBJ2-2, with a tentative D call TRBD2 (5 bases). CDR3 length: 14 amino acids. Per the germline V gene, CDR1 is MNHEY and CDR2 is SVGEGT. V was pared by 2 bases and J by 6 bases, with 10 bases between. The CDR3 DNA is TGTGCCAGCAGTTACGAAGGCGGGCCCGGGGAGCTGTTTTTT. It is translated as CASSYEGGPGELFF.

The J gene is TRBJ2-5, the V gene TRBV7-2; 9 nucleotides agree with TRBD2. The CDR3 extends over 15 amino acids. With 0 bases clipped from V and 5 bases from J, the junction kept 4 bases outside the gene matches. Germline CDR1 and CDR2: SGHTA and FQGNSA. CDR3: CASSLARGGPETQYF. The CDR3 DNA is TGTGCCAGCAGCTTAGCGCGGGGGGGGCCTGAGACCCAGTACTTC. Combining the CDR3 with reference TRBV7-2 and TRBJ2-5 gives the whole variable domain GAGVSQSPSNKVTEKGKDVELRCDPISGHTALYWYRQSLGQGLEFLIYFQGNSAPDKSGLPSDRFSAERTGGSVSTLTIQRTQQEDSAVYLCASSLARGGPETQYFGPGTRLLVL.

CDR3 region: CASSFGRGLYNEQFF. CDR3 DNA: TGTGCCAGCAGCTTCGGACGAGGGCTATACAATGAGCAGTTCTTC. This chain links TRBV11-2 with TRBJ2-1; D may be TRBD2 (5 bases). Trimming shortened V by 3 bases and J by 4 bases, and 13 bases separated the two germline ends. CDR1 is SGHAT, CDR2 FQNNGV, per germline. The CDR3 contains 15 residues.

This clonotype occurred many times. The rearrangement uses TRBV2 and TRBJ1-5; D unclear. Looked up from germline, CDR1 is SNHLY and CDR2 is FYNNEI. V was clipped by 5 bases and J by 4 bases, with 9 bases between them. The CDR3 has 13 residues. The DNA for the CDR3 is TGTGCCAGCAGTAGACAACAAAATCAGCCCCAGCATTTT. Its translation is CASSRQQNQPQHF.

In the case of this clonotype: A much bigger clone sits one base away, suggesting this may be a read error. The chain uses TRBV3-1 and TRBJ2-7; D tentatively reads TRBD1 or TRBD2 (5 bases each). Trimming removed 1 base at V and 6 bases at J, with 7 bases between. Germline lookup yields CDR1 LGHDT and CDR2 YNNKEL (reference sequence). The length of the CDR3 is 12 residues. The CDR3 is CASSQAGAEQYF. CDR3 bases: TGTGCCAGCAGCCAAGCCGGGGCCGAGCAGTACTTC.

The J gene is TRBJ2-3, the V gene TRBV5-5; 7 nucleotides align to TRBD2. This CDR3 has 16 amino acids. Germline V CDR1 and CDR2: SGHKS, YYEKEE (reference sequence). V shed 1 base, J shed 2 bases, and the junction held 7 bases outside the gene matches. CDR3 in DNA: TGTGCCAGCAGCTTGTGCCTAGCGGACTTCACAGATACGCAGTATTTT. Protein: CASSLCLADFTDTQYF.

The chain joins TRBV29-1 to TRBJ2-1; 8 nucleotides align to TRBD1. This CDR3 is built from 14 residues. V lost 2 bases, J lost 5 bases, and 5 bases stayed unmatched. Germline V CDR1 and CDR2: SQVTM, ANQGSEA. This CDR3 reads CSVESDRENNEQFF. DNA for the CDR3: TGCAGCGTTGAATCGGACAGGGAAAACAATGAGCAGTTCTTC.

The DNA for the CDR3 is TGCAGTGCTAGGCAGGGTATCGCTTCACCCCTCCACTTT. Protein: CSARQGIASPLHF. J is TRBJ1-6 and V is TRBV20-1, with D possibly TRBD1 on 5 matching bases. V was cut by 3 bases and J by 9 bases, with 12 bases left in between. The CDR3 length is 13 residues. CDR1 is DFQATT and CDR2 is SNEGSKA in the germline V gene (reference sequence).

This clonotype was counted a single time. One end of the junction fails to match germline, which may point to a read error. V and J are TRBV28 and TRBJ2-7, with 7 bases matching TRBD1. From germline, CDR1 is MDHEN and CDR2 SYDVKM. This CDR3 region has 14 residues. The CDR3 DNA reads as TGTGCCGGCAGTTCTCGGACAGGATCCTACGAGCAGTACTTC. It encodes CAGSSRTGSYEQYF.

A few counts support this clonotype. The chain uses TRBV12-3 or TRBV12-4 and TRBJ2-3, with 11 bases aligning to TRBD2. The CDR3 length is 16 residues. V trimming: 5 bases; J trimming: 2 bases; junction bases outside the gene matches: 6. The CDR3 reads CASSLRLAGHTDTQYF. Written as DNA, the CDR3 is TGTGCCAGCAGTCTTAGACTAGCGGGGCACACAGATACGCAGTATTTT.

CDR3 nucleotide sequence: TGTGCCACCAGCAGCACAAGGGGGACTGGCACAGATACGCAGTATTTT. This encodes CATSSTRGTGTDTQYF. V and J are TRBV15 and TRBJ2-3, with D perhaps assigned TRBD1 or TRBD2 (6 bases each). V was trimmed by 3 bases and J by 1 base, leaving 14 bases between them. Germline V gene data show CDR1 as LNHNV and CDR2 as YYDKDF (reference sequence). This CDR3 has 16 amino acids.